The next 24 T cell receptor beta chains were all read from a single sample in a study of early T cells in non-severe SARS-CoV-2 infection. MiXCR, run by TCRdb on the 5' RACE reads, gives a single entry per CDR3 protein. Among some 71,000 distinct CDR3 sequences, about an eighth were seen once, and the ten largest hold roughly an eighth. The sequencing sample was made of whole blood. These receptors all come from an adult who was a healthcare worker with PCR-confirmed SARS-CoV-2 infection or an uninfected control (not recorded which).

This clonotype was seen more than once but under ten times. The chain employs TRBV2 and TRBJ2-2; 9 positions match TRBD1. The CDR3 is made up of 18 amino acids. Looked up from germline, CDR1 is SNHLY and CDR2 is FYNNEI. V trimming: 8 bases; J trimming: 6 bases; junction bases outside the gene matches: 19. The DNA for the CDR3 is TGTGCCAGCCCTTATGGATACGAGGGACAGGGATCTCCCGGGGAGCTGTTTTTT. Its translation is CASPYGYEGQGSPGELFF.

In this sample, this clonotype turned up a few times. The chain carries TRBV2 and TRBJ2-7, with D uncertain. CDR3 length equals 15 residues. Trimming took 1 base from V and 0 from J, leaving 10 bases between them. From germline, CDR1 is SNHLY and CDR2 FYNNEI. For the CDR3, the DNA is TGTGCCAGCAGTGAAGGCCCACAGATCTCCTACGAGCAGTACTTC. Its translation is CASSEGPQISYEQYF.

This sequence joins TRBV20-1 and TRBJ1-2; 11 bases line up with TRBD1. The CDR3 spans 13 residues. The germline CDR1 and CDR2 sequences are DFQATT and SNEGSKA (reference sequence). J was trimmed by 7 bases and V by 7 bases; bases with no gene match: 8. The CDR3 sequence is CSGTGGLLGGYTF. CDR3 DNA: TGCAGTGGGACAGGGGGCCTACTCGGTGGCTACACCTTC.

The V gene is TRBV20-1, the J gene TRBJ2-5; no definite D call. The CDR3 has 12 residues. In germline, CDR1 is DFQATT, CDR2 SNEGSKA (reference sequence). Trimming pared 3 bases from V and 2 bases from J, leaving 7 bases between. CDR3 region: CSASPVQETQYF. The CDR3, as DNA: TGCAGTGCTAGCCCGGTTCAAGAGACCCAGTACTTC.

CDR3 amino acids: CASSLGTFLYNEQFF. The CDR3 coding sequence is TGTGCCAGCAGTTTGGGGACTTTCCTTTACAATGAGCAGTTCTTC. The rearrangement uses TRBV12-3 or TRBV12-4 and TRBJ2-1, with D possibly matching TRBD2 (6 bases). Trimming took 3 bases from V and 4 from J, leaving 13 bases between them. The CDR3 runs 15 residues.

V is TRBV12-3 or TRBV12-4 and J is TRBJ1-1; D is possibly TRBD1 (5 bases). The CDR3 has 17 residues. Trimming took off 6 bases at V and 1 base at J, with 21 bases between the two ends. DNA for the CDR3: TGTGCCAGCAGCCGAAAGCCAACAGTTGGGACGAACACTGAAGCTTTCTTT. It yields the protein CASSRKPTVGTNTEAFF.

This clonotype appeared a few times. DNA of the CDR3: TGCAGCGTTGAAGATCAGAGGGGTGGCTTTGCAGATACGCAGTATTTT. Translated: CSVEDQRGGFADTQYF. The V gene is TRBV29-1, the J gene TRBJ2-3; either TRBD1 or TRBD2 may supply D (5 bases each). The V end was cut by 0 bases, the J end by 4 bases, with 17 bases between. In germline, CDR1 is SQVTM, CDR2 ANQGSEA. The CDR3 has 16 amino acids.

This chain joins TRBV20-1 and TRBJ1-2; D is unresolved. The V gene lost 5 bases and the J gene lost 2 bases, with 15 bases spanning the gap. The CDR3 contains 14 residues. Germline V CDR1 and CDR2: DFQATT, SNEGSKA (reference sequence). In DNA, the CDR3 is TGCAGTGCTTCTGAAATAATACCCAACTATGGCTACACCTTC. Translation: CSASEIIPNYGYTF.

This clonotype was counted only a few times. The chain links TRBV25-1 to TRBJ1-2; no reliable D call. The length of the CDR3 is 14 residues. Trimming took off 5 bases at V and 8 bases at J, with 18 bases between the two ends. CDR1 and CDR2 (germline): MGHDK, SYGVNS. CDR3 DNA sequence: TGTGCCAGCAGTCTCGGTTTAGGGAGTGGCGGCTACACCTTC. Its protein product is CASSLGLGSGGYTF.

This clonotype was found a few times. The rearrangement uses TRBV7-9 and TRBJ2-3, with a possible D match to TRBD1 (5 bases). V lost 5 bases to trimming and J lost 5 bases, with 11 bases between them. The CDR3 extends over 13 amino acids. Germline CDR1 SEHNR, CDR2 FQNEAQ (reference sequence). CDR3 loop: CASSGRAGDTQYF. CDR3 nucleotide sequence: TGTGCCAGCAGCGGCAGGGCTGGAGATACGCAGTATTTT. Filled out from reference TRBV7-9 and TRBJ2-3, the complete variable domain reads DTGVSQNPRHKITKRGQNVTFRCDPISEHNRLYWYRQTLGQGPEFLTYFQNEAQLEKSRLLSDRFSAERPKGSFSTLEIQRTEQGDSAMYLCASSGRAGDTQYFGPGTRLTVL.

The sample holds a few counts of this clonotype. J is TRBJ2-3 and V is TRBV12-3 or TRBV12-4; 9 bases match TRBD2. This CDR3 has 15 amino acids. The ends lost 4 bases at V and 7 bases at J; junction bases unmatched: 9. CDR3 nucleotide sequence: TGTGCCAGCAGTTCCTCGGGTAGCGGGGGCTATACGCAGTATTTT. As protein: CASSSSGSGGYTQYF.

The chain uses TRBV28 and TRBJ1-4; the D gene is possibly TRBD1 (5 bases). The CDR3 loop spans 14 amino acids. CDR1 MDHEN and CDR2 SYDVKM come from the germline V gene. Trimming took off 8 bases at V and 6 bases at J, with 16 bases between the two ends. CDR3: CASFSRRADEKLFF. CDR3 DNA: TGTGCCAGCTTTTCCCGCAGGGCAGATGAAAAACTGTTTTTT.

V usage is TRBV29-1 and J usage is TRBJ2-3; tentatively, D is TRBD1 (6 bases). The CDR3 loop spans 14 amino acids. Germline CDR1 reads SQVTM; CDR2 reads ANQGSEA. Trimming left V 3 bases short and J 2 bases short, with 12 bases between. CDR3 region: CSVDQGHLTDTQYF. CDR3 coding DNA: TGCAGCGTTGACCAGGGACACCTCACAGATACGCAGTATTTT.

The chain uses TRBV6-2 or TRBV6-3 and TRBJ1-6; 7 bases fit TRBD1. V lost 5 bases, J lost 15 bases, and 7 bases stayed unmatched. The V gene's germline CDR1 is MNHEY and CDR2 SVGEGT. This CDR3 is built from 12 residues. The DNA of the CDR3 is TGTGCCAGCAGTGCCCTGGGACAGCTCCTCCACTTT. Its translation is CASSALGQLLHF.

This clonotype was recorded only once. J is TRBJ1-1 and V is TRBV7-8; D is uncertain. The CDR3 spans 15 residues. Germline-derived CDR1 and CDR2 are SGHVS and FQNEAQ. The V gene lost 3 bases and the J gene lost 11 bases, with 22 bases spanning the gap. Written as DNA, the CDR3 is TGTGCCAGCAGCTTCGGCCAGGACTTACCTTCGGGGGCTTTCTTT. It is translated as CASSFGQDLPSGAFF. Full variable domain (rest looked up from reference TRBV7-8 and TRBJ1-1): GAGVSQSPRYKVAKRGQDVALRCDPISGHVSLFWYQQALGQGPEFLTYFQNEAQLDKSGLPSDRFFAERPEGSVSTLKIQRTQQEDSAVYLCASSFGQDLPSGAFFGQGTRLTVV.

The V and J genes are TRBV20-1 and TRBJ2-3; 9 positions match TRBD1. The CDR3 is made up of 16 amino acids. The germline V gene has CDR1 DFQATT and CDR2 SNEGSKA (reference sequence). V dropped 0 bases and J dropped 1; count of bases not matched to a gene: 5. The CDR3 reads CSARDATGGRTDTQYF. CDR3 nucleotide sequence: TGCAGTGCTAGAGACGCTACAGGGGGCCGCACAGATACGCAGTATTTT.

This clonotype was seen at least ten times. The V and J genes are TRBV7-3 and TRBJ2-3; TRBD2 agrees at 14 bases. J lost 4 bases, V lost 3 bases, and 9 bases had no gene match. Germline CDR1 and CDR2: SGHTA and FQGTGA. The length of the CDR3 is 18 residues. This chain's CDR3 is CASSLGLAGATRPDTQYF. The CDR3 coding sequence is TGTGCCAGCAGCTTGGGACTAGCGGGGGCCACCCGCCCAGATACGCAGTATTTT.

This clonotype showed up many times. The V call is TRBV12-2, the J call TRBJ1-1; the table's D call, TRBD1, was not checked against the DNA. TRBV12-2 is a pseudogene locus. The CDR3 loop spans 17 amino acids. The CDR3 nucleotides read TGTGCAAGTCGGTCTTGGGGACAGGGCCTCGTTGATGTTGAAGCTTTCTTT. Its translation is CASRSWGQGLVDVEAFF.

This clonotype appeared many times. The gene calls are TRBV4-3 and TRBJ2-1; 13 nucleotides match TRBD2. CDR1 is LGHNA and CDR2 is YSLEER in the germline V gene. Trimming at V came to 0 bases and at J to 0 bases, leaving 5 bases not matched to a gene. The CDR3 runs to 19 residues. This CDR3 is CASSQEALAGGRSYNEQFF. Here the CDR3 DNA reads TGCGCCAGCAGCCAAGAGGCACTAGCGGGGGGGCGCTCCTACAATGAGCAGTTCTTC.

This clonotype was detected ten times or more. The rearrangement joins TRBV7-2 to TRBJ2-1, with no clear D. CDR3 size: 14 residues. V shed 5 bases and J shed 3 bases, with 11 bases lying between them. The V gene's germline CDR1 is SGHTA and CDR2 FQGNSA. The CDR3 here is CASSHRSSYNEQFF. The DNA of the CDR3 is TGTGCCAGCAGCCACCGTAGTAGCTACAATGAGCAGTTCTTC.

This clonotype has more than one count but fewer than ten. This sequence joins TRBV7-9 and TRBJ2-2; 7 nucleotides agree with TRBD1. The CDR3 length is 15 residues. Germline assignment: CDR1 SEHNR and CDR2 FQNEAQ (reference sequence). The V segment lost 3 bases and the J segment 6 bases; nucleotides outside the gene matches: 7. This chain's CDR3 is CASSFPPTGAGELFF. The DNA for the CDR3 is TGTGCCAGCAGCTTCCCTCCTACAGGGGCCGGGGAGCTGTTTTTT.

This clonotype was detected ten times or more. The rearrangement joins TRBV6-2 or TRBV6-3 to TRBJ2-3; D not resolved. This CDR3 region has 15 residues. The V and J ends lost 6 bases and 1 base respectively, with 14 bases between them. CDR1 and CDR2 from the germline V gene are MNHEY and SVGEGT. In DNA, the CDR3 is TGTGCCAGCAGCTCCGGACCTGGGGGCACAGATACGCAGTATTTT. Amino acid sequence: CASSSGPGGTDTQYF.

This clonotype was detected many times. The chain has TRBV5-6 and TRBJ2-3, with 8 positions matching TRBD1. CDR3 length: 15 amino acids. Germline V gene sequence: CDR1 SGHDT, CDR2 YYEEEE. V was pared by 3 bases and J by 4 bases, with 7 bases of the junction left unmatched. The DNA of the CDR3 is TGTGCCAGCAGCTGGGCCCAGGGGGCATCAGATACGCAGTATTTT. Amino acid sequence: CASSWAQGASDTQYF.

This clonotype was picked up a small number of times. The chain links TRBV28 to TRBJ1-1, with no clear D. This CDR3 comprises 16 residues. Germline CDR1 MDHEN, CDR2 SYDVKM. V shed 4 bases and J shed 6 bases, with 21 bases lying between them. CDR3 sequence reads: CASSSPSPPTVAEAFF. In DNA form, the CDR3 reads TGTGCCAGCAGTTCCCCGAGCCCCCCGACGGTCGCTGAAGCTTTCTTT.